This T cell receptor beta chain was documented in a study of blood T cells in healthy people across ages. A sample-barcoded 5' primer and a J-beta primer mix were used in a second PCR of roughly 6 to 11 cycles. Using its own MiXCR run on the 5' RACE reads, TCRdb lists one record per CDR3 protein. The sample contains about 1.4 million distinct CDR3 sequences, 59% of which appear only once. Sequenced material: blood. The clonotype was recovered from a man younger than 35 in good health.

The chain's CDR3 is CASSMGAVTEAFF. For the CDR3, the DNA is TGTGCCAGTAGTATGGGGGCCGTCACTGAAGCTTTCTTT. This rearrangement joins TRBV19 to TRBJ1-1, with D tentatively TRBD1 (6 bases). Looked up from germline, CDR1 is LNHDA and CDR2 is SQIVND (reference sequence). Trimming removed 3 bases at V and 4 bases at J, with 9 bases between. The CDR3 sequence is 13 residues long.